Below are 29 T cell receptor beta chains sequenced from a single sample in a study of persistence of HIV-infected CD4 T cells. These receptors have no known antigen. The immunoSEQ assay was version 4, run in survey mode. This table comes from immunoSEQ multiplex PCR, and its TCRdb copy is limited to in-frame clones, with some not included. This table has around 45,000 clones, approximately 89% appearing once. Nonspecific anti-CD3/anti-CD28 bead stimulation represents the broad CD4+ T cell repertoire. CD4+ T cells upregulating both CD40 ligand and CD69 were sorted as responding cells. Source: CD4+ T cells sorted from PBMCs after approximately 19-hour stimulation, taken from a patient who received antiretroviral therapy. All receptors derive from an adult man with HIV who was CMV-seropositive.

The chain combines TRBV10-1 with TRBJ2-3; D unresolved. The CDR3 is made up of 13 amino acids. CDR1 and CDR2 (germline): WNHNN, SYGVQD (reference sequence). The germline V and J ends were trimmed by 7 bases and 1 base, with 9 bases remaining between them. CDR3 in amino acids: CASILIRTDTQYF. In DNA, the CDR3 is TGCGCCAGCATCTTGATCCGCACAGATACGCAGTATTTT.

This clone came up once. The V gene is TRBV6-1, the J gene TRBJ2-1; D is possibly TRBD1 (6 bases). This CDR3 has 17 amino acids. With 4 bases removed from V and 8 bases from J, the gap between germline ends came to 24 bases. Germline V CDR1 and CDR2: MNHNS, SASEGT. The CDR3 coding sequence is TGTGCCAGCAGTGGTCGCAACAGGGCGGTGGTGGCATATGAGCAGTTCTTC. Its protein is CASSGRNRAVVAYEQFF.

The CDR3 region has the DNA TGTGCCAGCAGTTTTGGGGGGGGCAGAGCTTTCTTT. It encodes CASSFGGGRAFF. V usage is TRBV28 and J usage is TRBJ1-1, with D maybe TRBD1 (6 bases). Germline CDR1 is MDHEN and CDR2 is SYDVKM. V lost 3 bases, J lost 10 bases, and 12 bases lay in between. The CDR3 length is 12 residues.

The genes are TRBV28 and TRBJ1-6; D perhaps matches TRBD1 (6 bases). Germline V lookup: CDR1 MDHEN, CDR2 SYDVKM. This CDR3 has 14 residues. Deletions cut 4 bases from V and 11 bases from J, with 15 bases between. CDR3 DNA: TGTGCCAGCAGTTCGGGGGACAAACCAACACCCCTCCACTTT. Protein sequence: CASSSGDKPTPLHF.

The gene calls are TRBV7-9 and TRBJ2-2; D uncertain. Germline V gene sequence: CDR1 SEHNR, CDR2 FQNEAQ (reference sequence). V shed 5 bases and J shed 6 bases, with 13 bases lying between them. The CDR3 spans 14 residues. The CDR3 region is CASSPRSVSGELFF. Here the CDR3 DNA reads TGTGCCAGCAGCCCTCGGAGTGTATCCGGGGAGCTGTTTTTT.

The chain combines TRBV3-1 (or the pseudogene TRBV3-2) with TRBJ2-2; D remains unclear. Trimming took 3 bases from V and 0 from J, leaving 8 bases between them. The V gene's germline CDR1 is LGHDT and CDR2 YNNKEL (reference sequence). This CDR3 has 15 residues. As DNA, the CDR3 is TGTGCCAGCAGCCATGGTAGGGCGAACACCGGGGAGCTGTTTTTT. Protein: CASSHGRANTGELFF.

This clone is a singleton in its sample. The gene calls are TRBV3-1 (or the pseudogene TRBV3-2) and TRBJ1-5, with unresolved D. Looked up from germline, CDR1 is LGHDT and CDR2 is YNNKEL (reference sequence). The CDR3 length is 13 residues. The V end was cut by 1 base, the J end by 7 bases, with 8 bases between. The CDR3 protein is CASSQVLGQPQHF. The DNA of the CDR3 is TGTGCCAGCAGCCAAGTTCTAGGGCAGCCCCAGCATTTT.

The V call is TRBV9, the J call TRBJ1-6, with D maybe TRBD1 (6 bases). V lost 0 bases and J lost 1, with 17 bases in between. This CDR3 comprises 19 residues. Germline CDR1 reads SGDLS; CDR2 reads YYNGEE. CDR3 loop: CASSVGTAGRVSYNSPLHF. CDR3 coding DNA: TGTGCCAGCAGCGTAGGGACAGCCGGTAGGGTGTCCTATAATTCACCCCTCCACTTT.

The chain recombines TRBV6-4 with TRBJ2-1; TRBD2 matches 7 bases. The CDR3 has 15 amino acids. With 4 bases clipped from V and 2 bases from J, the junction kept 5 bases outside the gene matches. Germline CDR1 is MRHNA and CDR2 is SNTAGT. Here the CDR3 DNA reads TGTGCCAGCAGTGTCTTAGCGGGTACCTACAATGAGCAGTTCTTC. It specifies CASSVLAGTYNEQFF.

The chain is built from TRBV18 and TRBJ2-7; TRBD1 matches at 10 bases. The germline V gene encodes CDR1 KGHSH and CDR2 LQKENI. The ends lost 3 bases at V and 4 bases at J; junction bases unmatched: 6. CDR3 length: 15 residues. CDR3: CASSPPGQGVYEQYF. For the CDR3, the DNA is TGTGCCAGCTCACCTCCAGGACAGGGGGTGTACGAGCAGTACTTC.

The genes are TRBV11-1 and TRBJ2-7, with TRBD1 matching 8 bases. CDR3 size: 14 residues. Germline V CDR1 and CDR2: SGHAT, FQDESV (reference sequence). With 4 bases clipped from V and 5 bases from J, the junction kept 7 bases outside the gene matches. CDR3 residues: CASSSLSGGDEQYF. The CDR3 nucleotides read TGTGCCAGCAGCTCTTTGTCAGGGGGCGACGAGCAGTACTTC. Supplemented by reference TRBV11-1 and TRBJ2-7, the full variable domain reads EAEVAQSPRYKITEKSQAVAFWCDPISGHATLYWYRQILGQGPELLVQFQDESVVDDSQLPKDRFSAERLKGVDSTLKIQPAELGDSAMYLCASSSLSGGDEQYFGPGTRLTVT.

The chain has TRBV5-4 and TRBJ1-2, with D uncertain. V gave up 4 bases and J gave up 5 bases, with 18 bases separating them. The CDR3 sequence is 15 residues long. The V gene's germline CDR1 is SGHNT and CDR2 YYREEE (reference sequence). The CDR3 region is CASSPGGRSQYGYTF. The CDR3 coding sequence is TGTGCCAGCAGCCCCGGAGGGAGGTCGCAGTATGGCTACACCTTC.

Points on this clone: The same CDR3 can be traced to other DNA sequences in this sample. The chain recombines TRBV21-1 with TRBJ2-7. TRBV21-1 is marked as a pseudogene. The CDR3 consists of 16 residues. CDR3 DNA sequence: TGTGCCAGCAGCAAGATGGGTCCCGGGACGGCCTACGAGCAGTACTTC. Encoded protein: CASSKMGPGTAYEQYF.

The gene calls are TRBV12-3 or TRBV12-4 and TRBJ2-1; tentatively, D is TRBD1 (5 bases). The V gene lost 8 bases and the J gene lost 5 bases, with 13 bases spanning the gap. This CDR3 is built from 13 residues. The CDR3 spells CASGVRVNNEQFF. The CDR3 bases are TGTGCCAGCGGGGTCAGGGTAAACAATGAGCAGTTCTTC.

This clone has just a few counts. The chain uses TRBV7-9 and TRBJ1-2; D gene unclear. The germline gives CDR1 SEHNR, CDR2 FQNEAQ (reference sequence). The CDR3 is made up of 12 amino acids. V shed 5 bases and J shed 9 bases, with 13 bases lying between them. In DNA form, the CDR3 reads TGTGCCAGCAGCCCGCTACACGGGAGCTACACCTTC. Amino acid sequence: CASSPLHGSYTF.

The chain has TRBV2 and TRBJ2-7, with 9 positions matching TRBD1. CDR1 SNHLY and CDR2 FYNNEI come from the germline V gene. The CDR3 length is 15 residues. V shed 7 bases, J shed 3 bases, and the junction held 10 bases outside the gene matches. The chain's CDR3 is CASKQGQGGIYEQYF. In DNA, the CDR3 is TGTGCCAGCAAACAGGGACAGGGTGGGATCTACGAGCAGTACTTC.

The rearrangement links TRBV3-1 (or the pseudogene TRBV3-2) to TRBJ2-1; D uncertain. CDR1 and CDR2 from the germline V gene are LGHDT and YNNKEL (reference sequence). The CDR3 has 16 residues. V was clipped by 1 base and J by 2 bases, with 12 bases between them. The DNA for the CDR3 is TGTGCCAGCAGCCAAGGTGGCAGTTTAACCTACAATGAGCAGTTCTTC. This translates into CASSQGGSLTYNEQFF.

The V and J genes are TRBV27 and TRBJ2-6; D may correspond to TRBD1 or TRBD2 (6 bases each). V was cut by 6 bases and J by 4 bases, with 16 bases left in between. Germline values: CDR1 MNHEY, CDR2 SMNVEV (reference sequence). There are 16 residues in the CDR3. DNA for the CDR3: TGTGCCAGCAGGCACGGAGGGGGGAACGGGGCCAACGTCCTGACTTTC. Its translation: CASRHGGGNGANVLTF.

The chain has TRBV2 and TRBJ1-5; 8 bases are shared with TRBD1. The CDR3 length is 17 residues. Germline CDR1 and CDR2: SNHLY and FYNNEI. The V segment lost 0 bases and the J segment 4 bases; nucleotides outside the gene matches: 8. The CDR3 bases are TGTGCCAGCAGTGAAGCGCCTCGGACAGGGCCGAATCAGCCCCAGCATTTT. It is translated as CASSEAPRTGPNQPQHF.

As DNA, the CDR3 is TGTGCCAGCAGACCGGGACAGGGTACCGGGTACGAGCAGTACTTC. Protein: CASRPGQGTGYEQYF. This rearrangement joins TRBV2 to TRBJ2-7; TRBD1 matches at 9 bases. The J segment lost 4 bases and the V segment lost 6 bases, leaving 10 bases of the junction unmatched. The CDR3 contains 15 residues. From germline, CDR1 is SNHLY and CDR2 FYNNEI.

This chain connects TRBV29-1 to TRBJ2-7, with D unresolved. Trimming cost V 3 bases and J 3 bases, with 9 bases left between them. This CDR3 has 12 amino acids. Germline loops: CDR1 SQVTM, CDR2 ANQGSEA. This chain's CDR3 is CSVDSSSYEQYF. CDR3 sequence (DNA): TGCAGCGTTGATAGCAGTAGCTACGAGCAGTACTTC.

The CDR3 coding sequence is TGTGCCAGCAGCTTGATCGCCGATTTCACAAGTTACAATGAGCAGTTCTTC. This sequence encodes CASSLIADFTSYNEQFF. The chain combines TRBV5-6 with TRBJ2-1; D call uncertain. The germline V and J ends were trimmed by 1 base and 4 bases, with 18 bases remaining between them. This CDR3 spans 17 amino acids. The germline gives CDR1 SGHDT, CDR2 YYEEEE.

The rearrangement joins TRBV5-1 to TRBJ2-6; the match to TRBD1 covers 8 bases. The CDR3 is 21 residues long. Trimming cost V 4 bases and J 0 bases; bases outside gene matches: 18. Germline CDR1 SGHRS, CDR2 YFSETQ. CDR3 DNA: TGCGCCAGCAGCCCGGGGAGCGAAGCCGGGACAGGAGTCTCTGGGGCCAACGTCCTGACTTTC. This encodes CASSPGSEAGTGVSGANVLTF.

This clone was recorded once. Within the sample, other DNA sequences also encode this same CDR3. This chain joins TRBV7-8 and TRBJ2-7; D uncertain. This CDR3 region has 12 residues. Per germline, CDR1 SGHVS and CDR2 FQNEAQ. V lost 5 bases and J 0 bases, leaving 5 bases between the germline ends. CDR3 DNA: TGTGCCAGCAGCCCTAGCTCCTACGAGCAGTACTTC. Its translation: CASSPSSYEQYF.

The chain uses TRBV15 and TRBJ2-7; the D gene could be TRBD1 or TRBD2 (6 bases each). The CDR3 runs to 14 residues. CDR1 and CDR2 (germline): LNHNV, YYDKDF (reference sequence). V was clipped by 0 bases and J by 5 bases, with 11 bases between them. CDR3 in amino acids: CATSRDRGPNEQYF. The DNA of the CDR3 is TGTGCCACCAGCAGAGACCGGGGGCCCAACGAGCAGTACTTC.

The chain links TRBV5-1 to TRBJ1-1; D may be TRBD1 (6 bases). The germline V gene encodes CDR1 SGHRS and CDR2 YFSETQ. The CDR3 length is 15 residues. V lost 0 bases and J lost 1, with 10 bases in between. The CDR3 region is CASSLGSQGNTEAFF. In DNA form, the CDR3 reads TGCGCCAGCAGCTTGGGTTCACAGGGGAACACTGAAGCTTTCTTT.

This clone has only one observation. The chain recombines TRBV7-2 with TRBJ2-1; D might be TRBD2 (7 bases). This CDR3 region has 13 residues. Germline CDR1 and CDR2: SGHTA and FQGNSA. With 3 bases removed from V and 7 bases from J, the gap between germline ends came to 10 bases. The DNA for the CDR3 is TGTGCCAGCAGCTTCGGGGGGCTAAATGAGCAGTTCTTC. Its protein is CASSFGGLNEQFF.

The rearrangement joins TRBV10-2 to TRBJ1-6; weak D call: TRBD1 (5 bases). The CDR3 runs 14 residues. Germline CDR1 and CDR2: WSHSY and SAAADI. V was cut by 4 bases and J by 5 bases, with 9 bases left in between. Here the CDR3 DNA reads TGCGCCAGCAGTGTCGACAGCCATAATTCACCCCTCCACTTT. Protein: CASSVDSHNSPLHF.

The chain links TRBV28 to TRBJ2-7, with 12 bases matching TRBD1. Trimming cost V 4 bases and J 10 bases; bases outside gene matches: 11. Germline values: CDR1 MDHEN, CDR2 SYDVKM. This CDR3 region has 15 residues. This CDR3 is CASSSGTGGVSEQYF. DNA for the CDR3: TGTGCCAGCAGTTCCGGGACAGGGGGCGTTTCAGAACAGTACTTC.